This T cell receptor (beta chain) derives from a study of blood T cell repertoires in COVID-19. In germline, CDR1 is MNHEY, CDR2 SMNVEV (reference sequence). The CDR3 runs 13 residues. V shed 4 bases and J shed 5 bases, with 11 bases lying between them. This table comes from immunoSEQ multiplex PCR, and its TCRdb copy is limited to in-frame clones, with some not included. Of approximately 250,000 clones in the sample, around 88% were seen once. The study recruited people aged roughly 18 to 95 years across approximately 24 US areas. Cohorts were assigned according to the clinical history that participants reported.

Sequencing used PBMCs or T cells enriched from blood (not recorded which). V usage is TRBV27 and J usage is TRBJ1-2; the D is unclear. The receptor comes from a woman in her thirties or forties with acute COVID-19. The CDR3 region has the DNA TGTGCCAGCAGTTACTCGGGTTGGTATGGCTACACCTTC. It encodes CASSYSGWYGYTF.